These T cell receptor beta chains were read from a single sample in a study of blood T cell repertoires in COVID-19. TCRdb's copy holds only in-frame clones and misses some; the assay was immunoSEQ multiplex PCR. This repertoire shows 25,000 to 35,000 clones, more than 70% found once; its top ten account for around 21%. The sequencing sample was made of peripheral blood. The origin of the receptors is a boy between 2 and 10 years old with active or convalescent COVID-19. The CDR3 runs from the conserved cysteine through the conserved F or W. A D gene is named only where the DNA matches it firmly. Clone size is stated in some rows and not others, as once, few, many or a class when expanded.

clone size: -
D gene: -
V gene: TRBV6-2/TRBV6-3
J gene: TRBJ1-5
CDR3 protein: CASSYGGQPQHF
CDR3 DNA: TGTGCCAGCAGTTACGGAGGACAGCCCCAGCATTTT

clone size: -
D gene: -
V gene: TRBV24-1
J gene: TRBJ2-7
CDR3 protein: CATSDLRDMYF
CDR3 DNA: TGTGCCACCAGTGACCTTAGAGACATGTACTTC

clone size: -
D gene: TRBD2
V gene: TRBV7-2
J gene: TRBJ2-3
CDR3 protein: CASSRTSGGTDTQYF
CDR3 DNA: TGTGCCAGCAGCCGGACTAGCGGGGGGACAGATACGCAGTATTTT

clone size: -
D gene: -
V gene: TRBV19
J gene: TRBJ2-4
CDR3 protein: CALTRQSKNIQYF
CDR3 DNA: TGTGCCCTCACCCGACAGTCCAAAAACATTCAGTACTTC

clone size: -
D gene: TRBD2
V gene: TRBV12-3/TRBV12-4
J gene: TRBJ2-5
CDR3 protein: CASSLGGQETQYF
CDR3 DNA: TGTGCCAGCAGCCTCGGGGGGCAAGAGACCCAGTACTTC

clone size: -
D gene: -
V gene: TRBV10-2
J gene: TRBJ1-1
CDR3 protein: CAVSPGNTEAFF
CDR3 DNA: TGCGCCGTCTCTCCGGGGAACACTGAAGCTTTCTTT

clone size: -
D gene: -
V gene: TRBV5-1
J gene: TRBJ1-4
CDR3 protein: CASSLSRGTNEKLFF
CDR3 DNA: TGCGCCAGCAGCTTGTCCAGGGGCACGAATGAAAAACTGTTTTTT

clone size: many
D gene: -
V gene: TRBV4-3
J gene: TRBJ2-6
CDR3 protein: CASSQARGAGANVLTF
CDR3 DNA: TGCGCCAGCAGCCAAGCTAGGGGCGCTGGGGCCAACGTCCTGACTTTC

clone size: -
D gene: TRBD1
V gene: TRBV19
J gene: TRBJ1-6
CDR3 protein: CASSGQVNSPLHF
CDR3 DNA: TGTGCCAGTTCGGGACAGGTTAATTCACCCCTCCACTTT

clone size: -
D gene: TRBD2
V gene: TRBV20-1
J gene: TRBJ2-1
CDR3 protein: CSASFGSGRRNEQFF
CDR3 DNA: TGCAGTGCTAGTTTCGGAAGCGGGAGGCGCAATGAGCAGTTCTTC

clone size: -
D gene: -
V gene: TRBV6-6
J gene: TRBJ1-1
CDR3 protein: CASSRRYIGKIEGAEAFF
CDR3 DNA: TGTGCCAGCAGTCGAAGATACATCGGGAAGATCGAGGGCGCTGAAGCTTTCTTT

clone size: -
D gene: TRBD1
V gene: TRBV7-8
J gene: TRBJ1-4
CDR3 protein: CASSFGQGRPNTEKLFF
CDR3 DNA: TGTGCCAGCAGCTTCGGACAGGGTCGGCCTAACACTGAAAAACTGTTTTTT

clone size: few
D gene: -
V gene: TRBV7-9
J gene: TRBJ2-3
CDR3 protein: CASSFATNADTQYF
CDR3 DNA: TGTGCCAGCAGCTTTGCTACCAACGCAGATACGCAGTATTTT

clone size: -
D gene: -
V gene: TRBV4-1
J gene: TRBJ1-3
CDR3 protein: CASSRPRGQGLAGNTIYF
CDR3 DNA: TGCGCCAGCAGCCGCCCAAGGGGCCAGGGTCTCGCTGGAAACACCATATATTTT

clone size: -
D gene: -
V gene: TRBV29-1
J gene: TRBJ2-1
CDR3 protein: CSGGWSEQFF
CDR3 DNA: TGCAGCGGAGGATGGAGTGAGCAGTTCTTC

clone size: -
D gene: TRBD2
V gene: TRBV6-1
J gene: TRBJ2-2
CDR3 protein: CASSEALLAGGNTGELFF
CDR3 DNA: TGTGCCAGCAGTGAAGCGCTTCTGGCGGGAGGGAACACCGGGGAGCTGTTTTTT

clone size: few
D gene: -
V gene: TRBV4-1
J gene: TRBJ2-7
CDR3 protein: CASSQVGGTYEQYF
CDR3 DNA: TGCGCCAGCAGCCAAGTCGGAGGAACCTACGAGCAGTACTTC

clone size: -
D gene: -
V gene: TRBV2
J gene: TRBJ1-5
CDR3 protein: CASSEVRSSYSNQPQHF
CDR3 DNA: TGTGCCAGCAGTGAGGTCCGGTCATCTTATAGCAATCAGCCCCAGCATTTT

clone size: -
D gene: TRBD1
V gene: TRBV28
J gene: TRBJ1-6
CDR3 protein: CASSSITGVGNSPLHF
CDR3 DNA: TGTGCCAGCAGTTCAATCACAGGGGTGGGTAATTCACCCCTCCACTTT

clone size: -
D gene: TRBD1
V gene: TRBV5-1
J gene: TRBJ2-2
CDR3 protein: CASSFAGQGTGELFF
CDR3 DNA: TGCGCCAGCAGCTTCGCGGGACAGGGTACCGGGGAGCTGTTTTTT

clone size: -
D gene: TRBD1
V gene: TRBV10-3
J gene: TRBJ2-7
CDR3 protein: CAISGGQGYEQYF
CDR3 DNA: TGTGCCATCAGTGGGGGACAGGGTTACGAGCAGTACTTC

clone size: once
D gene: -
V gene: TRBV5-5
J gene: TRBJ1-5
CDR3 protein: CASSLIPGQGNQPQHF
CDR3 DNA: TGTGCCAGCAGCTTAATACCGGGACAAGGCAATCAGCCCCAGCATTTT

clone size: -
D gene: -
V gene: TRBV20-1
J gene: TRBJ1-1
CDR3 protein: CSARDRVGTFF
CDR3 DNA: TGCAGTGCTAGAGACAGGGTCGGAACTTTCTTT

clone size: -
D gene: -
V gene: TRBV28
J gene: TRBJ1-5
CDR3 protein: CASSSPTGNNQPQHF
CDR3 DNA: TGTGCCAGCAGTTCACCCACAGGGAACAATCAGCCCCAGCATTTT

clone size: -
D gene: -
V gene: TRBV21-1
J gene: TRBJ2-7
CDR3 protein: CASSKGGTGGRHEQYF
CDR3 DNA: TGTGCCAGCAGCAAAGGTGGGACAGGGGGACGGCACGAGCAGTACTTC

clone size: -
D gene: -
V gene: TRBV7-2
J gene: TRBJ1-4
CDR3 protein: CASSATLRTDRGGKLFF
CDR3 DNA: TGTGCCAGCAGCGCGACTCTCCGGACCGACCGGGGGGGAAAACTGTTTTTT

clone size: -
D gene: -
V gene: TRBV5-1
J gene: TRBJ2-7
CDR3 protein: CASRSGSSYEQYF
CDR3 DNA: TGCGCCAGCAGGAGCGGAAGCTCCTACGAGCAGTACTTC

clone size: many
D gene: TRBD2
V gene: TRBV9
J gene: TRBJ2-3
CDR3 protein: CASSSRLAGISTDTQYF
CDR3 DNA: TGTGCCAGCAGCTCAAGACTAGCGGGGATTAGCACAGATACGCAGTATTTT

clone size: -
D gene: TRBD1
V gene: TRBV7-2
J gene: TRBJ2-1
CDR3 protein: CASSLSGQGAYNEQFF
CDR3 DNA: TGTGCCAGCAGCCTATCCGGACAGGGGGCATACAATGAGCAGTTCTTC

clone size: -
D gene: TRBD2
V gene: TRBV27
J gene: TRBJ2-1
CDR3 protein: CASSPLAGGLNEQFF
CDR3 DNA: TGTGCCAGCAGTCCACTAGCGGGGGGGCTCAATGAGCAGTTCTTC

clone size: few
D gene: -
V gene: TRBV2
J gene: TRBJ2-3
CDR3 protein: CASKGVEGADTQYF
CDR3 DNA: TGTGCCAGCAAGGGTGTAGAGGGCGCAGATACGCAGTATTTT

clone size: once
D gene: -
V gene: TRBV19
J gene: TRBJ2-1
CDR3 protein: CASSVGYNEQFF
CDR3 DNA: TGTGCCAGCAGCGTAGGATACAATGAGCAGTTCTTC

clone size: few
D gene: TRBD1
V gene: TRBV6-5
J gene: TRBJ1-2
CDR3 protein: CASRLNRDSNGYTF
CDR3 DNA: TGTGCCAGCAGACTTAACCGGGACAGTAACGGCTACACCTTC

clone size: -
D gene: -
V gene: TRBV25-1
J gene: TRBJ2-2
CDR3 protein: CASLGQPNTGELFF
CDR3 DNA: TGTGCCTCATTAGGACAGCCCAACACCGGGGAGCTGTTTTTT

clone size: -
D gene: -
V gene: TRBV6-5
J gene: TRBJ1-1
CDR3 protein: CASTKDRATEAFF
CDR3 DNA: TGTGCCAGCACTAAGGACAGAGCCACTGAAGCTTTCTTT

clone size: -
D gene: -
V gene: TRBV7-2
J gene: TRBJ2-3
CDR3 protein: CASSLVAAPGDTQYF
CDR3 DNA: TGTGCCAGCAGCCTCGTAGCGGCACCTGGTGATACGCAGTATTTT

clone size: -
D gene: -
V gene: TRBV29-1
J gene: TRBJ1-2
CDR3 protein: CSVDSYGRGYTF
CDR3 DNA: TGCAGCGTTGATTCCTATGGCAGGGGATACACCTTC

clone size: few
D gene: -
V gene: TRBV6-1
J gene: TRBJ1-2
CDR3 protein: CASSDFIREGRLYGYTF
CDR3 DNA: TGTGCCAGCAGTGACTTCATTCGGGAGGGCCGTCTCTATGGCTACACCTTC

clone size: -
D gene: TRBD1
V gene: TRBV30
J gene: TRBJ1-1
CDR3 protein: CAWRSPGQLNTEAFF
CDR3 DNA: TGTGCCTGGAGAAGCCCGGGACAGTTGAACACTGAAGCTTTCTTT

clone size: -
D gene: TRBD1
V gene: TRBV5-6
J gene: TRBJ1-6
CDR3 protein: CASSIGTAFTLHF
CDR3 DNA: TGTGCCAGCAGCATTGGGACAGCCTTCACCCTCCACTTT

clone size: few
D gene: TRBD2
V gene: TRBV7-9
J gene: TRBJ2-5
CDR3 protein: CASSLELAGAPPLKETQYF
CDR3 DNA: TGTGCCAGCAGCTTGGAGCTAGCGGGGGCCCCCCCCTTAAAAGAGACCCAGTACTTC

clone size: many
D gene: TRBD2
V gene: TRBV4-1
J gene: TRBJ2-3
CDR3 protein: CASSQGHWTSGPTDTQYF
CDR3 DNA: TGCGCCAGCAGCCAAGGTCATTGGACTAGCGGCCCCACAGATACGCAGTATTTT

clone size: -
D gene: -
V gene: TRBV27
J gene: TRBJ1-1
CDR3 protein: CASSTQPGRNTEAFF
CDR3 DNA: TGTGCCAGCAGTACACAGCCAGGGCGGAACACTGAAGCTTTCTTT

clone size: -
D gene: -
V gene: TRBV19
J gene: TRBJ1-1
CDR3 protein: CATLNGLEAFF
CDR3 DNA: TGTGCCACCCTAAACGGTCTGGAAGCTTTCTTT

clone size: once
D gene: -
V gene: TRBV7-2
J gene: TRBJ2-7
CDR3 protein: CASARRGVGDSYEQYF
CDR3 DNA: TGTGCCAGCGCCCGGAGGGGAGTGGGGGACTCCTACGAGCAGTACTTC

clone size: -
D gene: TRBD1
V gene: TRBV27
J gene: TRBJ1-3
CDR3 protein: CASSPGGLVLDTIYF
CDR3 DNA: TGTGCCAGCAGTCCAGGGGGTTTAGTCCTGGACACCATATATTTT

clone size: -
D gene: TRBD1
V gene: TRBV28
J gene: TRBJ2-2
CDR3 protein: CASTNNRGNTGELFF
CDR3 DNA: TGTGCCAGCACGAACAACAGGGGGAACACCGGGGAGCTGTTTTTT

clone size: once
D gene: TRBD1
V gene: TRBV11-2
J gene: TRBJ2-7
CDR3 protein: CASSLVTGVYEQYF
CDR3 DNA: TGTGCCAGCAGCTTAGTGACAGGGGTTTACGAGCAGTACTTC

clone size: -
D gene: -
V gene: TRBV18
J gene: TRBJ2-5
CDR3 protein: CASSPQVQETQYF
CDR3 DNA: TGTGCCAGCTCACCTCAGGTTCAAGAGACCCAGTACTTC

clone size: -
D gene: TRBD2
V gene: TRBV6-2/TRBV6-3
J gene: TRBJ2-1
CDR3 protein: CASSSSGLALLKGHEQFF
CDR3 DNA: TGTGCCAGCAGTTCCTCGGGACTAGCGCTCCTTAAAGGCCATGAGCAGTTCTTC

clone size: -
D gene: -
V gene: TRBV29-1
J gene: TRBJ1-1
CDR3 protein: CSVPRGQGHTEAFF
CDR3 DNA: TGCAGCGTTCCCAGAGGTCAGGGGCACACTGAAGCTTTCTTT

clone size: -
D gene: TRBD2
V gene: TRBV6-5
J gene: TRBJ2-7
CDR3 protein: CASSLRTSGPYEQYF
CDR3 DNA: TGTGCCAGCAGTTTGAGGACTAGCGGCCCCTACGAGCAGTACTTC

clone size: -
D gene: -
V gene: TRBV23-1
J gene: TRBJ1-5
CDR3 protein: CASSQTEYSNQPQHF
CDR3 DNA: TGCGCCAGCAGTCAAACAGAATATAGCAATCAGCCCCAGCATTTT